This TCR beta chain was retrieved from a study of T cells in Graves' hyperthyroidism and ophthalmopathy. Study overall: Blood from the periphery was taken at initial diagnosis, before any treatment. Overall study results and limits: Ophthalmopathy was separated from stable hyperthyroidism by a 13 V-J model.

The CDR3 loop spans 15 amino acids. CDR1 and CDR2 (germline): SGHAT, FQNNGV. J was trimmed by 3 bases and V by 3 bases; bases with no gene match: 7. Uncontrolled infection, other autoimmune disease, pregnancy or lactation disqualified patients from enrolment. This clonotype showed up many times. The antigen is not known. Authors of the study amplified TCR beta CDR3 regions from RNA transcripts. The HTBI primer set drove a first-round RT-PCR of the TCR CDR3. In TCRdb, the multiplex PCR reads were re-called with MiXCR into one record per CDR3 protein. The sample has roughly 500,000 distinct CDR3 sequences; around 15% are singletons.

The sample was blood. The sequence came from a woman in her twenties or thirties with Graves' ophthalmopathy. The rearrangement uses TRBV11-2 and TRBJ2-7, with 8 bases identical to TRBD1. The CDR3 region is CASSFGQGAGYEQYF. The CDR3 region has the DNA TGTGCCAGCAGCTTCGGGCAGGGGGCGGGCTACGAGCAGTACTTC.